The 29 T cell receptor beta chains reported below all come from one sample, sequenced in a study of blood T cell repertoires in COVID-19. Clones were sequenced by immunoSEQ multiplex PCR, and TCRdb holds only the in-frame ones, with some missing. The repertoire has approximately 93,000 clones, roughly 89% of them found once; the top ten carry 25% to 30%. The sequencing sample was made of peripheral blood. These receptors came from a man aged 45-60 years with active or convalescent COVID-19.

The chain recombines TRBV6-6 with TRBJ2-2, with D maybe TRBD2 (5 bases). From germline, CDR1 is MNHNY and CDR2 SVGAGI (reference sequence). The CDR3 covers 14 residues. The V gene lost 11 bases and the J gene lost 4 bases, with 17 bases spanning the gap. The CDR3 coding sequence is TGTGCCGCCCATCGGCGGGCTTCCACCGGGGAGCTGTTTTTT. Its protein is CAAHRRASTGELFF.

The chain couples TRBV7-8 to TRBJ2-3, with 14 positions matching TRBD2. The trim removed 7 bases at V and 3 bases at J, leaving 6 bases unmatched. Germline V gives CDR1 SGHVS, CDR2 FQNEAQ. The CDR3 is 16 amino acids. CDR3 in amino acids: CASIPGLAGVTDTQYF. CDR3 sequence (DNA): TGTGCCAGCATCCCGGGACTAGCGGGAGTAACAGATACGCAGTATTTT.

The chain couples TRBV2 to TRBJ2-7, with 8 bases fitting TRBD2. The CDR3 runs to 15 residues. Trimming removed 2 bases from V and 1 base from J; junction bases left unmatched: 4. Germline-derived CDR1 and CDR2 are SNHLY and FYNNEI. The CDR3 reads CASSESGRKSYEQYF. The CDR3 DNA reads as TGTGCCAGCAGTGAAAGCGGGAGAAAATCCTACGAGCAGTACTTC.

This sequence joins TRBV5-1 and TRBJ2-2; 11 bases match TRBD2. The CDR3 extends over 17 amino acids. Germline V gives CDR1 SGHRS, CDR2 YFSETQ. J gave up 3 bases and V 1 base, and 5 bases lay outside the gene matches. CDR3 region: CASSLPSGGRHTGELFF. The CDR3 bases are TGCGCCAGCAGCTTGCCTAGCGGGGGGCGGCACACCGGGGAGCTGTTTTTT.

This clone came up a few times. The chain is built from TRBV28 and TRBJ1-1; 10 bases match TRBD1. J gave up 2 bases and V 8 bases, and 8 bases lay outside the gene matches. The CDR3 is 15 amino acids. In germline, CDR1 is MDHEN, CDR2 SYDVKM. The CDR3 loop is CASLGQGGLNTEAFF. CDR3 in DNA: TGTGCCAGCCTCGGACAGGGGGGACTAAACACTGAAGCTTTCTTT.

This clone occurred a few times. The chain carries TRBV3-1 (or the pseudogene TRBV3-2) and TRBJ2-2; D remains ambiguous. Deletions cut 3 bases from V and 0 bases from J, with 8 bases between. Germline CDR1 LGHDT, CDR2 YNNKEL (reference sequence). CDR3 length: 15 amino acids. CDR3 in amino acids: CASSQGRSNTGELFF. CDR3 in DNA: TGTGCCAGCAGCCAGGGCAGATCGAACACCGGGGAGCTGTTTTTT.

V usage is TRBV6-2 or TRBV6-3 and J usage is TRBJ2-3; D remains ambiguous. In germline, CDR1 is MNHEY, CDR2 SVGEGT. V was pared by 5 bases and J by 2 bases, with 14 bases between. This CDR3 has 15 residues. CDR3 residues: CASSTILRDTDTQYF. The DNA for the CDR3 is TGTGCCAGCAGTACTATACTCAGAGACACAGATACGCAGTATTTT.

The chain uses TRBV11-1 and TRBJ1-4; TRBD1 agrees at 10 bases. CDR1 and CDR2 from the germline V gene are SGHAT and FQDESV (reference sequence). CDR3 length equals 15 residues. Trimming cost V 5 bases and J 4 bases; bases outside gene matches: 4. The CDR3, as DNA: TGTGCCAGCAGCCGGACAGGGGGGATTAATGAAAAACTGTTTTTT. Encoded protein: CASSRTGGINEKLFF.

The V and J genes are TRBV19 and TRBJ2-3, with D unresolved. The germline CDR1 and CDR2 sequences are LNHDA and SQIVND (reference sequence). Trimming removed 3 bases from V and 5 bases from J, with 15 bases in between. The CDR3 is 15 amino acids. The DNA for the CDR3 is TGTGCCAGTAGTATTGGGCCGAAAAAAATAGATACGCAGTATTTT. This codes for CASSIGPKKIDTQYF.

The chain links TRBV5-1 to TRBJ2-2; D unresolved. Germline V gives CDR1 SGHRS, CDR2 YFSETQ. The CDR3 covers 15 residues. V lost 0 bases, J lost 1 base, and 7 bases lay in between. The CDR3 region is CASSLELRNTGELFF. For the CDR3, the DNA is TGCGCCAGCAGCTTGGAACTACGGAACACCGGGGAGCTGTTTTTT.

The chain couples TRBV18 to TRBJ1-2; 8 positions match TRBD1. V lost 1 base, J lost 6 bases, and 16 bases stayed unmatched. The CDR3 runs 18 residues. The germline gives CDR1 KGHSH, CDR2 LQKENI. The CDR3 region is CASSPRGRGQGPFDGYTF. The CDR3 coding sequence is TGTGCCAGCTCACCACGAGGACGCGGACAGGGACCATTCGATGGCTACACCTTC. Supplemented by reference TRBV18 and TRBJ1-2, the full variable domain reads NAGVMQNPRHLVRRRGQEARLRCSPMKGHSHVYWYRQLPEEGLKFMVYLQKENIIDESGMPKERFSAEFPKEGPSILRIQQVVRGDSAAYFCASSPRGRGQGPFDGYTFGSGTRLTVV.

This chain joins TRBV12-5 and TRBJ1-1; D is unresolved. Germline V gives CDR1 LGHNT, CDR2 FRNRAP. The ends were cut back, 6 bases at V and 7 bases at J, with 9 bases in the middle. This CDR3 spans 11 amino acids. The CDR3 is CASGAGYEAFF. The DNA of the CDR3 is TGTGCTAGTGGGGCCGGGTATGAAGCTTTCTTT. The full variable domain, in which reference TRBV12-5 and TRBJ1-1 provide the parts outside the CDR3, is DARVTQTPRHKVTEMGQEVTMRCQPILGHNTVFWYRQTMMQGLELLAYFRNRAPLDDSGMPKDRFSAEMPDATLATLKIQPSEPRDSAVYFCASGAGYEAFFGQGTRLTVV.

The CDR3: CASSVGTSGLNTGELFF. The CDR3, as DNA: TGTGCCAGCAGCGTAGGGACTAGCGGGCTGAACACCGGGGAGCTGTTTTTT. This chain links TRBV9 with TRBJ2-2; 11 bases match TRBD2. Germline V gene lookup returns CDR1 SGDLS and CDR2 YYNGEE. The CDR3 consists of 17 residues. V was clipped by 0 bases and J by 1 base; unmatched bases: 2.

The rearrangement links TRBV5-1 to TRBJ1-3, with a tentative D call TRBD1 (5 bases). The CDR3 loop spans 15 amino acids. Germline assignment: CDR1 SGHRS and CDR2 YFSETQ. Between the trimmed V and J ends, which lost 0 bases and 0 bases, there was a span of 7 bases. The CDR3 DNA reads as TGCGCCAGCAGCTTGGGCAGGGTCTCTGGAAACACCATATATTTT. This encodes CASSLGRVSGNTIYF.

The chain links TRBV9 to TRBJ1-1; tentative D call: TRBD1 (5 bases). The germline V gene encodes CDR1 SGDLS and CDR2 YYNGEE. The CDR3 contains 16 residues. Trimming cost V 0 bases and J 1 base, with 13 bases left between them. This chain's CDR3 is CASSVGAGQGNTEAFF. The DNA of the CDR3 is TGTGCCAGCAGCGTAGGTGCAGGGCAGGGGAACACTGAAGCTTTCTTT.

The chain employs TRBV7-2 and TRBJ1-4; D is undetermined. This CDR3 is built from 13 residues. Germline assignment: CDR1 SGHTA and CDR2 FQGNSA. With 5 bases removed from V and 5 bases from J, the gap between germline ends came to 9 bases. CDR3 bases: TGTGCCAGCAGCCCCCGGGGAAATGAAAAACTGTTTTTT. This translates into CASSPRGNEKLFF. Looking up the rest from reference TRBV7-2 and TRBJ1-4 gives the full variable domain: GAGVSQSPSNKVTEKGKDVELRCDPISGHTALYWYRQSLGQGLEFLIYFQGNSAPDKSGLPSDRFSAERTGGSVSTLTIQRTQQEDSAVYLCASSPRGNEKLFFGSGTQLSVL.

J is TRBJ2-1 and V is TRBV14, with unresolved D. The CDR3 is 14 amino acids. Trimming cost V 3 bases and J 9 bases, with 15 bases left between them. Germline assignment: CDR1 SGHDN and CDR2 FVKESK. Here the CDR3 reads CASSQVPPRSEQFF. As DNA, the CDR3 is TGTGCCAGCAGCCAGGTCCCGCCGAGGAGTGAGCAGTTCTTC. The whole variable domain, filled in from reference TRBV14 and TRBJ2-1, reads EAGVTQFPSHSVIEKGQTVTLRCDPISGHDNLYWYRRVMGKEIKFLLHFVKESKQDESGMPNNRFLAERTGGTYSTLKVQPAELEDSGVYFCASSQVPPRSEQFFGPGTRLTVL.

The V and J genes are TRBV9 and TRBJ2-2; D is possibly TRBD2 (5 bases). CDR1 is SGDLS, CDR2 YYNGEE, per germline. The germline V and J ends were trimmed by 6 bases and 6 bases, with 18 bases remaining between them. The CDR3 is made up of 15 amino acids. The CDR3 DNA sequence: TGTGCCAGCACCGAAGGAGGTAGCCGTGCCGGGGAGCTGTTTTTT. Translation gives CASTEGGSRAGELFF.

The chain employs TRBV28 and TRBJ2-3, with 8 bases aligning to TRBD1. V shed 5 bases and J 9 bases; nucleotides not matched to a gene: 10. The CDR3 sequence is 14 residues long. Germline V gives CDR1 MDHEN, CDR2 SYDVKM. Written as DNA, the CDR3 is TGTGCCAGCAGTCCCCGGGACAGGAGCGTGACGCAGTATTTT. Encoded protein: CASSPRDRSVTQYF.

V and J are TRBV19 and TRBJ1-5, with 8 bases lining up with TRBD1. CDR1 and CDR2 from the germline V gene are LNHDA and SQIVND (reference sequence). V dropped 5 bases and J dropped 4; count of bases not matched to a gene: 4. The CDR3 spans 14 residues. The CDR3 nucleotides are TGTGCCAGTAGTTTCCGGACAGGGAATCAGCCCCAGCATTTT. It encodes CASSFRTGNQPQHF.

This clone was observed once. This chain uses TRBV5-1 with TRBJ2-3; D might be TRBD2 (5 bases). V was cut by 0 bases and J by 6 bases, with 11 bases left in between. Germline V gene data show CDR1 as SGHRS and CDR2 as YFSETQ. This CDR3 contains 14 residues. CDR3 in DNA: TGCGCCAGCAGCTTGGAGCGGAGGTGGGATACGCAGTATTTT. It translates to CASSLERRWDTQYF. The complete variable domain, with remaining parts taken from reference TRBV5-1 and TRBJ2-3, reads KAGVTQTPRYLIKTRGQQVTLSCSPISGHRSVSWYQQTPGQGLQFLFEYFSETQRNKGNFPGRFSGRQFSNSRSEMNVSTLELGDSALYLCASSLERRWDTQYFGPGTRLTVL.

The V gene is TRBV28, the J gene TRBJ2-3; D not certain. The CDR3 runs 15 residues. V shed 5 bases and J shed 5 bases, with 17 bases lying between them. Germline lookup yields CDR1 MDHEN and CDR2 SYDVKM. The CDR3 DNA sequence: TGTGCCAGCAGTCCGATAGGAACAGCTGGAGATACGCAGTATTTT. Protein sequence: CASSPIGTAGDTQYF. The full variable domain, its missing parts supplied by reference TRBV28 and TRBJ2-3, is DVKVTQSSRYLVKRTGEKVFLECVQDMDHENMFWYRQDPGLGLRLIYFSYDVKMKEKGDIPEGYSVSREKKERFSLILESASTNQTSMYLCASSPIGTAGDTQYFGPGTRLTVL.

The CDR3 coding sequence is TGTGCCAGCTCACCAATAGACAGCCAAGAGACCCAGTACTTC. Translation gives CASSPIDSQETQYF. V gene TRBV18 combines with J gene TRBJ2-5; TRBD1 is a possible D gene (5 bases). Looked up from germline, CDR1 is KGHSH and CDR2 is LQKENI. Deletions cut 2 bases from V and 1 base from J, with 8 bases between. The CDR3 is 14 amino acids.

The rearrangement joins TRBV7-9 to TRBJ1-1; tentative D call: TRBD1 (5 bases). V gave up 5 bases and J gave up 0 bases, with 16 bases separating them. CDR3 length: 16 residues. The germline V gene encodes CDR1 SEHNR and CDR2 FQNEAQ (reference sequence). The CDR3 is CASSGWTTIMNTEAFF. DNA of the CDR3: TGTGCCAGCAGCGGTTGGACAACGATCATGAACACTGAAGCTTTCTTT.

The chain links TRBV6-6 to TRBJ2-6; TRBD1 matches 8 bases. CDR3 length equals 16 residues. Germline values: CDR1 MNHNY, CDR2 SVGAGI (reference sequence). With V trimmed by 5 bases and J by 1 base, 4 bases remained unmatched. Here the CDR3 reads CASSGQGPSGANVLTF. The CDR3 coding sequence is TGTGCCAGCAGTGGACAGGGACCGTCTGGGGCCAACGTCCTGACTTTC.

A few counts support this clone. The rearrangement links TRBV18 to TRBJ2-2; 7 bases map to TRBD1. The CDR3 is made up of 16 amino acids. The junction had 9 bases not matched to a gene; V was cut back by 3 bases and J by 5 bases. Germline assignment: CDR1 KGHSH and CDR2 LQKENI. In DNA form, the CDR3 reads TGTGCCAGCTCACCCAGCAGACAGGGCTGGACCGGGGAGCTGTTTTTT. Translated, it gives CASSPSRQGWTGELFF.

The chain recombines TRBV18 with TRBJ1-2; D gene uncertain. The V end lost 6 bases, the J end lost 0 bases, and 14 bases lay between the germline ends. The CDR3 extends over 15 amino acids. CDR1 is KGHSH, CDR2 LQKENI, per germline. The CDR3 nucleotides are TGTGCCAGCTCCCCTGGCAGTTCCTCTAACTATGGCTACACCTTC. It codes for CASSPGSSSNYGYTF.

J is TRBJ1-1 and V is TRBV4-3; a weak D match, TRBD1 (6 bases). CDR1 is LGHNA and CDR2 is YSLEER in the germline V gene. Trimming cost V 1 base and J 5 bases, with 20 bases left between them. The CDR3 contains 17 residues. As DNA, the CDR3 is TGCGCCAGCAGCCAAGGGCTGCGACAGGTCCCGGAGACTGAAGCTTTCTTT. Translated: CASSQGLRQVPETEAFF.

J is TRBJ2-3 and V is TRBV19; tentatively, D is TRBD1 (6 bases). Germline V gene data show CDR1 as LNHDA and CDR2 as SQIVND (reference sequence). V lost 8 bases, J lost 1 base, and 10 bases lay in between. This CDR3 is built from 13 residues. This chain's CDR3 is CASGWTGTDTQYF. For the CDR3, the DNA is TGTGCCAGTGGGTGGACAGGCACAGATACGCAGTATTTT.